These 21 T cell receptor beta chains came from one sample sequenced in a study of T-cell memory formation after mild COVID-19 (dated by TCRdb to about 2021). The library came from 5' RACE. TCRdb lists the instrument as Illumina NovaSeq 6000. The public sequencing data were trimmed at Q25 with fastp and processed into clonotypes with MiXCR by TCRdb, which kept only in-frame beta chains. Here each entry gathers all rows of one CDR3 protein and keeps the most common genes and DNA. In this sample the table shows 210,000 or so distinct CDR3 sequences, roughly a tenth of which occur a single time. The ten largest make up approximately 2.8% of the sample. The sequenced sample consisted of PBMCs or a T cell subset sorted from them (not recorded which). The receptors shown here come from a man aged 18 to 35 who had mild COVID-19 (a few samples of this study predate the infection). The sample titles of this study are shuffled in the database, so cell type and time point are left out; the donor was told from shared clones.

This clonotype occurred a few times. The rearrangement uses TRBV6-2 or TRBV6-3 and TRBJ2-5; D remains ambiguous. Germline V gene lookup returns CDR1 MNHEY and CDR2 SVGEGT. V gave up 7 bases and J gave up 4 bases, with 22 bases separating them. The CDR3 covers 16 residues. CDR3 sequence: CASTSSVGRKGETQYF. Here the CDR3 DNA reads TGTGCCAGCACCTCCTCCGTGGGTAGGAAGGGAGAGACCCAGTACTTC.

The V call is TRBV6-6, the J call TRBJ1-4; no reliable D call. CDR3 size: 19 residues. The germline CDR1 and CDR2 sequences are MNHNY and SVGAGI (reference sequence). The V end was cut by 2 bases, the J end by 1 base, with 20 bases between. The CDR3 region is CASSYTSVRLSGTNEKLFF. CDR3 coding DNA: TGTGCCAGCAGTTACACCTCGGTCCGCTTAAGTGGAACTAATGAAAAACTGTTTTTT.

This clonotype was seen at least ten times. The chain employs TRBV12-3 or TRBV12-4 and TRBJ1-2; D possibly corresponds to TRBD1 (5 bases). V dropped 11 bases and J dropped 7 bases, with 14 bases sitting between them. The CDR3 totals 11 residues. DNA of the CDR3: TGTGCCGGGGGAGGGTCTCTTGGCTACACCTTC. Amino acids: CAGGGSLGYTF.

The table lists this clonotype with a few counts. J is TRBJ1-2 and V is TRBV20-1; D may be TRBD1 (5 bases). Germline V gene lookup returns CDR1 DFQATT and CDR2 SNEGSKA (reference sequence). The CDR3 is 14 amino acids. The ends were cut back, 3 bases at V and 0 bases at J, with 11 bases in the middle. The CDR3 here is CSASRRVTNYGYTF. The CDR3 DNA reads TGCAGTGCTAGCCGCAGGGTTACTAACTATGGCTACACCTTC.

The J gene is TRBJ2-1, the V gene TRBV30; TRBD2 matches 10 bases. From germline, CDR1 is GTSNPN and CDR2 SVGIG (reference sequence). Trimming cost V 0 bases and J 9 bases; bases outside gene matches: 5. The CDR3 is 14 amino acids. CDR3 DNA sequence: TGTGCCTGGAGTGTCTTAGCGGGGGGAGGTGAGCAGTTCTTC. It yields the protein CAWSVLAGGGEQFF.

This clonotype was recorded at least ten times. This chain joins TRBV7-9 and TRBJ2-1; D ambiguous. The CDR3 contains 13 residues. Germline CDR1 reads SEHNR; CDR2 reads FQNEAQ (reference sequence). Trimming cost V 5 bases and J 7 bases, with 12 bases left between them. CDR3 bases: TGTGCCAGCAGCCTGGGCGTCGGTAATGAGCAGTTCTTC. Translated, it gives CASSLGVGNEQFF.

This chain uses TRBV20-1 with TRBJ2-3, with D tentatively TRBD2 (5 bases). Trimming cost V 6 bases and J 9 bases, with 16 bases left between them. Germline CDR1 and CDR2: DFQATT and SNEGSKA (reference sequence). The CDR3 spans 12 residues. The CDR3 DNA follows: TGCAGTGCGCCCCTAAGCTCGGGAACGCAGTATTTT. Its protein is CSAPLSSGTQYF.

This clonotype has at least ten counts. The chain links TRBV7-2 to TRBJ2-7; tentative D call: TRBD1 (6 bases). V gave up 6 bases and J gave up 1 base, with 10 bases separating them. CDR3 length: 13 amino acids. Germline V CDR1 and CDR2: SGHTA, FQGNSA. CDR3 residues: CASRLGQSYEQYF. The CDR3 DNA sequence: TGTGCCAGCAGGCTTGGACAGTCCTACGAGCAGTACTTC. The entire variable domain, with the rest obtained from reference TRBV7-2 and TRBJ2-7, is as follows: GAGVSQSPSNKVTEKGKDVELRCDPISGHTALYWYRQSLGQGLEFLIYFQGNSAPDKSGLPSDRFSAERTGGSVSTLTIQRTQQEDSAVYLCASRLGQSYEQYFGPGTRLTVT.

As regards this clonotype: This likely comes from a read error, as the CDR3 has no conserved phenylalanine or tryptophan at its end. Because the CDR3's place on the DNA is in doubt, the DNA is left out and the CDR3 is given as listed by TCRdb. The J gene is TRBJ2-1, the V gene TRBV12-3 or TRBV12-4; the table names TRBD1, a call not compared with the DNA. The CDR3 comprises 11 residues, both ends counted. The CDR3 protein is CASSPRDRGNL.

This clonotype showed up just a few times. The rearrangement joins TRBV2 to TRBJ2-3, with 7 positions matching TRBD1. CDR1 is SNHLY and CDR2 is FYNNEI in the germline V gene. J was trimmed by 3 bases and V by 6 bases; bases with no gene match: 6. The length of the CDR3 is 14 residues. In DNA form, the CDR3 reads TGTGCCAGCAGATTTGACAGGGTGACAGATACGCAGTATTTT. Its protein is CASRFDRVTDTQYF.

The chain has TRBV30 and TRBJ2-3; no firm D call. Looked up from germline, CDR1 is GTSNPN and CDR2 is SVGIG (reference sequence). The V end lost 4 bases, the J end lost 0 bases, and 8 bases lay between the germline ends. The CDR3 sequence is 13 residues long. DNA for the CDR3: TGTGCCTGGAACCGGATGAGCACAGATACGCAGTATTTT. Protein: CAWNRMSTDTQYF.

This clonotype was counted ten times or more. The chain carries TRBV12-3 or TRBV12-4 and TRBJ1-2; D not resolved. There are 13 residues in the CDR3. V lost 3 bases and J lost 8, with 13 bases in between. CDR3 DNA: TGTGCCAGCAGTTTTGGGGTTAGGTCAGGCTACACCTTC. This translates into CASSFGVRSGYTF.

The rearrangement links TRBV4-1 to TRBJ2-5, with TRBD2 matching 8 bases. The V gene end was trimmed by 0 bases and the J gene end by 5 bases; junction bases not matched to a gene: 11. The germline gives CDR1 MGHRA, CDR2 YSYEKL. The CDR3 covers 17 residues. In nucleotides, the CDR3 is TGCGCCAGCAGCCAAGATCCCCCGCGGGGGGCTGCGGAGACCCAGTACTTC. Translated: CASSQDPPRGAAETQYF.

This chain links TRBV3-1 with TRBJ2-2, with TRBD1 as a possible D gene (5 bases). This CDR3 has 15 amino acids. Trimming took 1 base from V and 3 from J, leaving 9 bases between them. Germline V gives CDR1 LGHDT, CDR2 YNNKEL (reference sequence). CDR3 DNA: TGTGCCAGCAGCCAAGGGACATCCCACACCGGGGAGCTGTTTTTT. This sequence encodes CASSQGTSHTGELFF.

V and J are TRBV5-6 and TRBJ2-7, with 7 bases matching TRBD1. Germline V lookup: CDR1 SGHDT, CDR2 YYEEEE. This CDR3 is built from 16 residues. After removal of 2 bases from V and 9 bases from J, the junction contained 17 bases not matched to a gene. CDR3 sequence: CASSLRGEGAGGRQYF. DNA of the CDR3: TGTGCCAGCAGCTTAAGGGGAGAAGGAGCAGGGGGAAGGCAGTACTTC.

The V call is TRBV12-3 or TRBV12-4, the J call TRBJ2-5; D gene ambiguous. The length of the CDR3 is 12 residues. V was cut by 3 bases and J by 4 bases, with 6 bases left in between. This CDR3 reads CASSFFPETQYF. The CDR3 region has the DNA TGTGCCAGCAGTTTTTTTCCAGAGACCCAGTACTTC.

In its sample, this clonotype was seen a few times. The chain recombines TRBV6-2 or TRBV6-3 with TRBJ2-7, with a possible D match to TRBD1 (5 bases). The germline V gene encodes CDR1 MNHEY and CDR2 SVGEGT. The CDR3 length is 16 residues. V lost 6 bases to trimming and J lost 0 bases, with 18 bases between them. CDR3 sequence reads: CASSHDSTTRSYEQYV. In DNA, the CDR3 is TGTGCCAGCAGCCACGACAGCACCACCCGCTCCTACGAGCAGTACGTC.

CDR3 nucleotides: TGCGCCAGCAGCTTGGGCGTGGCAGGGGGCTTCAACGAGCAGTACTTC. Translating gives CASSLGVAGGFNEQYF. This chain connects TRBV5-1 to TRBJ2-7; 8 bases are a match to TRBD1. The CDR3 is 16 amino acids. Germline values: CDR1 SGHRS, CDR2 YFSETQ. The junction had 10 bases not matched to a gene; V was cut back by 0 bases and J by 5 bases.

V and J are TRBV15 and TRBJ1-2, with a weak D call TRBD1 (5 bases). The ends were cut back, 0 bases at V and 7 bases at J, with 21 bases in the middle. The CDR3 loop spans 17 amino acids. Germline values: CDR1 LNHNV, CDR2 YYDKDF (reference sequence). The CDR3: CATSRDLSPNRIRGYTF. The CDR3, as DNA: TGTGCCACCAGCAGAGATCTAAGCCCGAACAGGATTCGTGGCTACACCTTC. Complete variable domain (other parts from reference TRBV15 and TRBJ1-2): DAMVIQNPRYQVTQFGKPVTLSCSQTLNHNVMYWYQQKSSQAPKLLFHYYDKDFNNEADTPDNFQSRRPNTSFCFLDIRSPGLGDTAMYLCATSRDLSPNRIRGYTFGSGTRLTVV.

This clonotype was counted a few times. This chain uses TRBV4-1 with TRBJ1-1; tentatively, D is TRBD1 (6 bases). CDR1 MGHRA and CDR2 YSYEKL come from the germline V gene. V lost 1 base to trimming and J lost 4 bases, with 13 bases between them. This CDR3 spans 15 amino acids. The CDR3 here is CASSQVGGRRTEAFF. CDR3 nucleotides: TGCGCCAGCAGCCAAGTTGGGGGGCGTCGCACTGAAGCTTTCTTT.

The chain has TRBV4-2 and TRBJ1-2; D is uncertain. The V and J ends lost 4 bases and 2 bases respectively, with 11 bases between them. Germline CDR1 is LGHNA and CDR2 is YNFKEQ. This CDR3 spans 14 amino acids. Written as DNA, the CDR3 is TGTGCCAGCAGCCGCCAGGAGATGAACTATGGCTACACCTTC. Its translation: CASSRQEMNYGYTF.